Listed below are T cell receptor beta chains from one sample, sequenced in a study of CD8+ T cells in alopecia areata. TCRdb's copy holds only in-frame clones and misses some; the assay was immunoSEQ multiplex PCR. The table shows approximately 150,000 clones, with about 88% occurring only once. This specimen was CD8+ T cells sorted from blood, taken at week 4, from a patient treated with tofacitinib. The receptor set was obtained from a human donor with alopecia areata. CDR3s include the opening cysteine and the closing phenylalanine or tryptophan. A D gene is named only where the DNA matches it firmly. Size is omitted from some rows. Given values are once, few, many or a class for expanded clones.

abundance	v_gene	d_gene	j_gene	CDR3nt	CDR3aa
.	TRBV29-1	TRBD1	TRBJ2-5	TGCAGCGTCGAGGAAACAGGGGGAGAGACCCAGTACTTC	CSVEETGGETQYF
once	TRBV4-1	.	TRBJ2-5	TGCGCCAGCAGCCCGATTAATCAAGAGACCCAGTACTTC	CASSPINQETQYF
.	TRBV7-9	TRBD1	TRBJ2-1	TGTGCCAGCAGCACCCGGGACAGGCCCTACAATGAGCAGTTCTTC	CASSTRDRPYNEQFF
.	TRBV13	.	TRBJ1-2	TGTGCCAGCAGCTTATACGCTAGACAACCCGGTGGCTACACCTTC	CASSLYARQPGGYTF
once	TRBV30	.	TRBJ2-1	TGTGCCTGGAGTGATCGACAGGTGAGCTCCTACAATGAGCAGTTCTTC	CAWSDRQVSSYNEQFF
.	TRBV2	.	TRBJ2-3	TGTGCCAGCCGGCTGGGGGCAGGGGTTAGCACAGATACGCAGTATTTT	CASRLGAGVSTDTQYF
.	TRBV29-1	.	TRBJ1-2	TGCAGCGGTGGACGGCCGGGCTATGGCTACACCTTC	CSGGRPGYGYTF
.	TRBV11-3	TRBD2	TRBJ2-1	TGTGCCAGCAGCTTAGAAGGGGGACTAGCGGGCACCTACAATGAGCAGTTCTTC	CASSLEGGLAGTYNEQFF
.	TRBV4-1	TRBD1	TRBJ2-2	TGCGCCAGCAGCCCGACAGGGGAGGGGGAGCTGTTTTTT	CASSPTGEGELFF
.	TRBV2	.	TRBJ2-3	TGTGCCAGCAGGGGGCGAGTAGATACGCAGTATTTT	CASRGRVDTQYF
.	TRBV7-9	.	TRBJ2-7	TGTGCCAGCAGCCCTCCAGAATCCTACGAGCAGTACTTC	CASSPPESYEQYF
.	TRBV29-1	.	TRBJ2-7	TGCAGCGCCGACCGGGACGCCTTTACTCCCTACGAGCAGTACTTC	CSADRDAFTPYEQYF
.	TRBV5-1	.	TRBJ1-5	TGCGCCAGCAGCCCAGGGGATAGCAATCAGCCCCAGCATTTT	CASSPGDSNQPQHF
.	TRBV4-2	.	TRBJ2-7	TGTGCCAGCAGCTCCTATTCCTACGAGCAGTACTTC	CASSSYSYEQYF
.	TRBV29-1	.	TRBJ2-1	TGCAGCGTTGAAGATTTGGGGGGGACAGCCCTAGTGGATGAGCAGTTCTTC	CSVEDLGGTALVDEQFF
.	TRBV6-6	TRBD1	TRBJ1-2	TGTGCCAGCAGTTATAATCCAGGGGGCACAGACTATGGCTACACCTTC	CASSYNPGGTDYGYTF
.	TRBV29-1	TRBD2	TRBJ2-7	TGCAGCGTTCAAGGGGCTAGCGGGGGGCCATTAATGTTGCACGAGCAGTGCTTC	CSVQGASGGPLMLHEQCF
.	TRBV27	.	TRBJ2-2	TGTGCCAGCAGTTTAAATACCGGGGAGCTGTTTTTT	CASSLNTGELFF
.	TRBV27	.	TRBJ2-7	TGTGCCAGCAGTTCGAGACAGTTCTACGAGCAGTACTTC	CASSSRQFYEQYF
.	TRBV27	TRBD2	TRBJ2-1	TGTGCCAGCACCCAGACTAGCGGGAGTGCCTACAATGAGCAGTTCTTC	CASTQTSGSAYNEQFF
once	TRBV18	.	TRBJ2-1	TGTGCCAGCTCACCATCCGTTAGAGCGGATAATGAGCAGTTCTTC	CASSPSVRADNEQFF
.	TRBV27	TRBD1	TRBJ2-7	TGTGCCAGCAGCTTACAGGGGGACTACGAGCAGTACTTC	CASSLQGDYEQYF
.	TRBV6-6	.	TRBJ2-7	TGTGCCAGCAGTTACTCCCATTACAAGAACGAGCAGTACTTC	CASSYSHYKNEQYF
.	TRBV7-2	.	TRBJ2-1	TGTGCCAGCAGCTTAAACTCCGCAATTGGGGAGGATTCCTACAATGAGCAGTTCTTC	CASSLNSAIGEDSYNEQFF
.	TRBV6-5	.	TRBJ1-4	TGTGCCAGCAGTTACTCGAGTTGGGCAGGAGGTGAAAAACTGTTTTTT	CASSYSSWAGGEKLFF
.	TRBV29-1	.	TRBJ2-2	TGCAGCGTTGAGAGTTCGAACACCGGGGAGCTGTTTTTT	CSVESSNTGELFF
.	TRBV7-8	.	TRBJ2-5	TGTGCCAGCAGCCCAACTACTATAGAGACCCAGTACTTC	CASSPTTIETQYF
.	TRBV4-1	TRBD1	TRBJ1-5	TGCGCCAGCAGCCCTAGACAGGGGTTTTTCGATCAGCCCCAGCATTTT	CASSPRQGFFDQPQHF
once	TRBV15	TRBD2	TRBJ2-1	TGTGCCACAGCGGTTTATAGGGCTAGCGGCAATGAGCAGTTCTTC	CATAVYRASGNEQFF
.	TRBV12-5	TRBD2	TRBJ2-7	TGTGCTAGTGGTTTGGTAAGGGCTAGCGGACTATCCTACGAGCAGTACTTC	CASGLVRASGLSYEQYF
.	TRBV5-1	TRBD1	TRBJ2-6	TGCGCCAGCAGCACAGGGGTTGACGGGGCCAACGTCCTGACTTTC	CASSTGVDGANVLTF
.	TRBV6-6	.	TRBJ2-7	TGTGCCACTACTGCCCGAACCTACGAGCAGTACTTC	CATTARTYEQYF
.	TRBV6-5	.	TRBJ1-1	TGTGCCAGCAGTTACAGGGACGGGCTCACTTTT	CASSYRDGLTF
once	TRBV4-1	.	TRBJ1-1	TGCGCCAGCAGCCGCGGGACATCGAACACTGAAGCTTTCTTT	CASSRGTSNTEAFF
.	TRBV7-3	.	TRBJ1-1	TGTGCCAGCAGCTTAAGTCTGACAGCCAACACTGAAGCTTTCTTT	CASSLSLTANTEAFF
.	TRBV7-9	.	TRBJ2-1	TGTGCCAGCAGATTCTCGGGTCAGGGATTTAGGGATGAGCAGTTCTTC	CASRFSGQGFRDEQFF
.	TRBV29-1	.	TRBJ2-7	TGCAGCGTTTCCGGGACGGACTCCTACGAGCAGTACTTC	CSVSGTDSYEQYF
.	TRBV6-1	.	TRBJ2-7	TGTGCCAGCAGTGCGGGGCCAGACTACGAGCAGTACTTC	CASSAGPDYEQYF
.	TRBV4-2	.	TRBJ2-3	TGTGCCAGCAGCCAAGGTACCCTCGGCACAGATACGCAGTATTTT	CASSQGTLGTDTQYF
.	TRBV2	.	TRBJ2-7	TGTGCCAGCAGTTATGCCAGGGACGAGCAGTACTTC	CASSYARDEQYF
.	TRBV19	TRBD1	TRBJ2-7	TGTGCCAGTAGTGGGACAGACGTCTACGAGCAGTACTTC	CASSGTDVYEQYF
.	TRBV7-8	.	TRBJ2-7	TGTGCCAGCAGCTTCGGGGCAACGGTGACCTACGAGCAGTACTTC	CASSFGATVTYEQYF
.	TRBV27	TRBD1	TRBJ2-5	TGTGCCACCAAACCTACCGACAGGGGGCTAGAGACCCAGTACTTC	CATKPTDRGLETQYF
.	TRBV29-1	.	TRBJ2-7	TGCAGCGTCGGTAGTCGTTCGGGCGAGCAGTACTTC	CSVGSRSGEQYF
once	TRBV13	TRBD2	TRBJ2-7	TGTGCCAGCAGCCTTTGGACTAGCGGGAGAGGGTACGAGCAGTACTTC	CASSLWTSGRGYEQYF
.	TRBV18	.	TRBJ1-1	TGTGCCAGCTCACCAGCTGGGGGGTACACTGAAGCTTTCTTT	CASSPAGGYTEAFF
.	TRBV9	.	TRBJ1-2	TGTGCCAGCAGCGTAGAAGGGCTCGAGTTTTATGGCTACACCTTC	CASSVEGLEFYGYTF
.	TRBV7-9	.	TRBJ2-7	TGTGCCAGCAGCTTAGGCAGCCTCTACGAGCAGTACTTC	CASSLGSLYEQYF
.	TRBV29-1	.	TRBJ1-1	TGCAGCGTTGAAGGGGACGTGAACACTGAAGCTTTCTTT	CSVEGDVNTEAFF
.	TRBV27	TRBD1	TRBJ1-2	TGTGCCAGCCTGGGACAGGGGGCATATGGCTACACCTTC	CASLGQGAYGYTF
once	TRBV7-3	.	TRBJ2-7	TGTGCCAGCAGCTTAATCCACACGTACGAGCAGTACTTC	CASSLIHTYEQYF
once	TRBV7-8	.	TRBJ1-5	TGTGCCAGCAGCATCGCCCCAGGGGTCTACAATCAGCCCCAGCATTTT	CASSIAPGVYNQPQHF
.	TRBV6-5	.	TRBJ2-7	TGTGCCAGCAGTCCCACCGCGGCCTCCTACGAGCAGTACTTC	CASSPTAASYEQYF
.	TRBV27	TRBD2	TRBJ2-3	TGTGCCAGCAGTTTATGGGACCGCGGGGGACTAGCTAGCACAGATACGCAGTATTTT	CASSLWDRGGLASTDTQYF
.	TRBV5-1	TRBD1	TRBJ2-7	TGCGCCAGCAGCTGGGGGACAGGGTTTCGTGACGAGCAGTACTTC	CASSWGTGFRDEQYF
.	TRBV5-1	.	TRBJ1-3	TGCGCCAGCAGCTTGGCGCCGGGGGCCGTAAACACCATATATTTT	CASSLAPGAVNTIYF
.	TRBV27	TRBD1	TRBJ2-2	TGTGCCAGCAGTCCAAGGGGGCGACCAACCGGGGAGCTGTTTTTT	CASSPRGRPTGELFF
.	TRBV27	TRBD2	TRBJ2-3	TGTGCCAGCACCCGAGCGGGGTACAGCACAGATACGCAGTATTTT	CASTRAGYSTDTQYF